The subject of this entry is one T cell receptor beta chain. Antigen: not known. The identical CDR3 is also encoded by other nucleotide sequences in the sample. This sample stems from a study of shared clonotypes between healthy human individuals. General study points: Sample collection involved blood only; tissue repertoires are likely different. An effect of sequencing depth on clonotype sharing among donors was expected.

The germline V gene encodes CDR1 KGHSH and CDR2 LQKENI. CDR3 length: 13 residues. The V end was cut by 4 bases, the J end by 1 base, with 5 bases between. The authors ran the assay at deep level. The repertoire was sequenced with immunoSEQ multiplex PCR; TCRdb's copy has only in-frame clones and lacks some. This sample yields fewer than 600,000 clones, of which around 78% are seen a single time; approximately 12% belongs to the top ten. Only Caucasian adults living in Nashville, Tennessee made up the donor group. This rearrangement joins TRBV18 to TRBJ1-5; perhaps TRBD1 as D (5 bases). Sequences were obtained from PBMCs. The receptor was derived from a middle-aged woman in good health. Some clones in this sample may be carry-over from other donors' samples. This chain's CDR3 is CASSRDSNQPQHF. CDR3 nucleotides: TGTGCCAGCTCACGGGACAGCAATCAGCCCCAGCATTTT.